These 23 T cell receptor beta chains came from one sample sequenced in a study of T cell clonotyping in hematopoietic cell transplantation. TCRdb's table, derived via immunoSEQ multiplex PCR, lists solely in-frame clones and lacks some. The sample carries more than 1,500 clones, nearly 80% recorded once. Sequences were derived from PBMCs, sampled 30 days after allogeneic stem cell transplant. The receptor set was obtained from a male patient aged 60-69 years who had an allogeneic stem cell transplant, so the T cells may come from the graft donor. Some clones in this sample may be carry-over from other donors' samples.

The chain links TRBV2 to TRBJ1-1; the D gene is possibly TRBD1 (5 bases). This CDR3 is built from 10 residues. The germline V and J ends were trimmed by 6 bases and 7 bases, with 6 bases remaining between them. Germline loops: CDR1 SNHLY, CDR2 FYNNEI. This CDR3 reads CASRGGEAFF. In DNA form, the CDR3 reads TGTGCCAGCAGGGGGGGTGAAGCTTTCTTT.

The sample holds one count of this clone. V and J are TRBV5-1 and TRBJ1-1; D is unclear. The ends were cut back, 1 base at V and 0 bases at J, with 4 bases in the middle. Germline V CDR1 and CDR2: SGHRS, YFSETQ. The CDR3 loop spans 13 amino acids. DNA for the CDR3: TGCGCCAGCAGCTTGTCCCTGAACACTGAAGCTTTCTTT. Its protein product is CASSLSLNTEAFF.

This chain uses TRBV7-2 with TRBJ2-7; D ambiguous. CDR1 SGHTA and CDR2 FQGNSA come from the germline V gene. Trimming removed 4 bases at V and 3 bases at J, with 10 bases between. This CDR3 is 13 amino acids long. The CDR3 loop is CASSSNMGYEQYF. CDR3 nucleotide sequence: TGTGCCAGCAGCTCCAACATGGGCTACGAGCAGTACTTC. The full variable domain, with the rest looked up from reference TRBV7-2 and TRBJ2-7, is GAGVSQSPSNKVTEKGKDVELRCDPISGHTALYWYRQSLGQGLEFLIYFQGNSAPDKSGLPSDRFSAERTGGSVSTLTIQRTQQEDSAVYLCASSSNMGYEQYFGPGTRLTVT.

This chain connects TRBV18 to TRBJ1-5, with 7 bases lining up with TRBD1. J lost 4 bases, V lost 0 bases, and 6 bases had no gene match. This CDR3 is built from 16 residues. Per germline, CDR1 KGHSH and CDR2 LQKENI. Written as DNA, the CDR3 is TGTGCCAGCTCACCACCGCTCGGGACAGCTAATCAGCCCCAGCATTTT. Protein: CASSPPLGTANQPQHF.

The chain couples TRBV7-9 to TRBJ1-5; possible D gene TRBD1, 6 bases. The V gene lost 1 base and the J gene lost 2 bases, with 12 bases spanning the gap. Germline V gives CDR1 SEHNR, CDR2 FQNEAQ (reference sequence). The CDR3 runs to 16 residues. The CDR3 DNA sequence: TGTGCCAGCAGCTTAGACTGGGGGGGCGGCAATCAGCCCCAGCATTTT. Translated, it gives CASSLDWGGGNQPQHF.

The rearrangement joins TRBV7-2 to TRBJ2-5, with TRBD2 matching over 11 bases. Trimming cost V 2 bases and J 4 bases; bases outside gene matches: 3. Germline lookup yields CDR1 SGHTA and CDR2 FQGNSA. This CDR3 comprises 15 residues. CDR3 sequence reads: CASSLWLAGGETQYF. CDR3 nucleotide sequence: TGTGCCAGCAGCTTATGGCTAGCGGGAGGAGAGACCCAGTACTTC.

The rearrangement links TRBV13 to TRBJ1-2; D is unclear. The CDR3 sequence is 15 residues long. Germline loops: CDR1 PRHDT, CDR2 FYEKMQ (reference sequence). V lost 0 bases to trimming and J lost 4 bases, with 12 bases between them. The CDR3 is CASSLGKGRIYGYTF. As DNA, the CDR3 is TGTGCCAGCAGCTTAGGCAAAGGGCGCATCTATGGCTACACCTTC.

This clone was recorded a few times. The chain joins TRBV10-3 to TRBJ1-1; TRBD1 is a possible D gene (6 bases). The CDR3 runs 15 residues. Trimming left V 0 bases short and J 5 bases short, with 13 bases between. Germline CDR1 and CDR2: ENHRY and SYGVKD. Written as DNA, the CDR3 is TGTGCCATCAGTGAGTCTTTGGGGGCGAGGACTGAAGCTTTCTTT. It yields the protein CAISESLGARTEAFF.

This clone was seen a few times. The genes are TRBV27 and TRBJ1-1; D is possibly TRBD1 (5 bases). This CDR3 has 14 amino acids. Trimming removed 0 bases at V and 0 bases at J, with 5 bases between. Germline V gene sequence: CDR1 MNHEY, CDR2 SMNVEV (reference sequence). The CDR3 sequence: CASSLSGVNTEAFF. For the CDR3, the DNA is TGTGCCAGCAGTTTATCGGGGGTGAACACTGAAGCTTTCTTT.

The chain recombines TRBV29-1 with TRBJ2-7, with TRBD1 identical over 8 bases. The V gene's germline CDR1 is SQVTM and CDR2 ANQGSEA. The CDR3 has 12 amino acids. V trimming: 4 bases; J trimming: 5 bases; junction bases outside the gene matches: 4. The CDR3 loop reads CSVGTGFHEQYF. CDR3 sequence (DNA): TGCAGCGTTGGGACAGGGTTCCACGAGCAGTACTTC.

The V and J genes are TRBV29-1 and TRBJ2-7; perhaps TRBD1 as D (6 bases). This CDR3 has 12 amino acids. CDR1 is SQVTM, CDR2 ANQGSEA, per germline. V was cut by 0 bases and J by 4 bases, with 7 bases left in between. The CDR3 loop reads CSVEEQGYEQYF. The CDR3 DNA is TGCAGCGTTGAAGAACAGGGTTACGAGCAGTACTTC.

This clone was counted a single time. The chain is built from TRBV5-4 and TRBJ2-1; 12 bases match TRBD2. Germline CDR1 SGHNT, CDR2 YYREEE (reference sequence). This CDR3 region has 16 residues. V lost 5 bases and J lost 5; bases outside the gene matches: 8. The CDR3 sequence: CASRGGLAGRDNEQFF. CDR3 nucleotides: TGTGCCAGCAGGGGCGGACTAGCGGGGCGTGACAATGAGCAGTTCTTC.

The chain couples TRBV30 to TRBJ2-7, with D hard to call. The CDR3 spans 12 residues. V was cut by 3 bases and J by 1 base, with 7 bases left in between. Germline V gives CDR1 GTSNPN, CDR2 SVGIG (reference sequence). The CDR3 DNA follows: TGTGCCTGGAGGGCCCAGTCCTACGAGCAGTACTTC. It translates to CAWRAQSYEQYF.

The chain employs TRBV6-5 and TRBJ2-7, with D unclear. CDR3 length: 14 amino acids. V lost 0 bases and J lost 2, with 8 bases in between. Germline V CDR1 and CDR2: MNHEY, SVGAGI. The CDR3 nucleotides read TGTGCCAGCAGTTACTCACCGGGCACCTACGAGCAGTACTTC. Its translation: CASSYSPGTYEQYF.

V is TRBV11-2 and J is TRBJ2-2; unclear D gene. V gave up 5 bases and J gave up 0 bases, with 13 bases separating them. Germline values: CDR1 SGHAT, CDR2 FQNNGV. The CDR3 consists of 16 residues. The CDR3, as DNA: TGTGCCAGCAGCAGAACTCGGACGGCGAACACCGGGGAGCTGTTTTTT. This gives the protein CASSRTRTANTGELFF.

The CDR3 region is CASRSGDHYEQYF. Written as DNA, the CDR3 is TGTGCCAGCAGGAGTGGCGACCACTACGAGCAGTACTTC. J is TRBJ2-7 and V is TRBV27; D is ambiguous. The ends were cut back, 6 bases at V and 3 bases at J, with 12 bases in the middle. Germline CDR1 is MNHEY and CDR2 is SMNVEV (reference sequence). The CDR3 sequence is 13 residues long.

This rearrangement joins TRBV2 to TRBJ2-5, with D possibly being TRBD1 or TRBD2 (5 bases each). V lost 5 bases, J lost 4 bases, and 8 bases lay in between. Germline V gives CDR1 SNHLY, CDR2 FYNNEI. The CDR3 has 12 amino acids. CDR3 nucleotides: TGTGCCAGCAGTCGTGGGGGAGAGACCCAGTACTTC. This codes for CASSRGGETQYF. Combining the CDR3 with reference TRBV2 and TRBJ2-5 gives the whole variable domain EPEVTQTPSHQVTQMGQEVILRCVPISNHLYFYWYRQILGQKVEFLVSFYNNEISEKSEIFDDQFSVERPDGSNFTLKIRSTKLEDSAMYFCASSRGGETQYFGPGTRLLVL.

This clone has only one observation. The V gene is TRBV5-1, the J gene TRBJ1-1, with TRBD1 as a possible D gene (5 bases). Trimming shortened V by 0 bases and J by 5 bases, and 11 bases separated the two germline ends. CDR1 is SGHRS and CDR2 is YFSETQ in the germline V gene. The CDR3 loop spans 14 amino acids. This CDR3 reads CASSLAGGGTEAFF. As DNA, the CDR3 is TGCGCCAGCAGCTTGGCCGGGGGGGGAACTGAAGCTTTCTTT.

The chain employs TRBV5-1 and TRBJ2-7; 9 bases are a match to TRBD1. The germline V gene encodes CDR1 SGHRS and CDR2 YFSETQ. Unmatched junction bases numbered 7, after V lost 4 bases and J lost 2 bases. The CDR3 length is 15 residues. CDR3 residues: CASSHGQGSPYEQYF. CDR3 in DNA: TGCGCCAGCAGCCATGGACAGGGGAGTCCCTACGAGCAGTACTTC.

The rearrangement uses TRBV6-6 and TRBJ1-3; no firm D call. V dropped 7 bases and J dropped 0 bases, with 4 bases sitting between them. Germline V CDR1 and CDR2: MNHNY, SVGAGI (reference sequence). The CDR3 runs to 12 residues. Here the CDR3 reads CASTLSGNTIYF. CDR3 DNA: TGTGCCAGCACCCTCTCTGGAAACACCATATATTTT.

This clone has a handful of counts. The chain carries TRBV5-6 and TRBJ1-1; no clear D gene. The CDR3 runs 12 residues. Germline V gene lookup returns CDR1 SGHDT and CDR2 YYEEEE. The V gene lost 2 bases and the J gene lost 8 bases, with 10 bases spanning the gap. The CDR3 sequence is CASSLGDGEAFF. The CDR3 DNA reads as TGTGCCAGCAGCTTAGGTGACGGAGAAGCTTTCTTT.

The chain combines TRBV5-8 with TRBJ2-7; a possible D gene is TRBD2 (7 bases). CDR1 is SGHTS, CDR2 YDEGEE, per germline. The CDR3 is 12 amino acids. V lost 3 bases and J 5 bases, leaving 9 bases between the germline ends. The CDR3 reads CASSWGGHEQYF. CDR3 nucleotide sequence: TGTGCCAGCAGCTGGGGGGGCCACGAGCAGTACTTC. The full variable domain, rest sourced from reference TRBV5-8 and TRBJ2-7, is EAGVTQSPTHLIKTRGQQATLRCSPISGHTSVYWYQQALGLGLQFLLWYDEGEERNRGNFPPRFSGRQFPNYSSELNVNALELEDSALYLCASSWGGHEQYFGPGTRLTVT.

The J gene is TRBJ1-2, the V gene TRBV5-1, with D possibly matching TRBD1 (5 bases). Germline CDR1 and CDR2: SGHRS and YFSETQ. V was shortened by 2 bases and J by 4 bases, with 15 bases between the two germline ends. The CDR3 covers 15 residues. In nucleotides, the CDR3 is TGCGCCAGCAGCTTTGACGGGACGGTGGTCTATGGCTACACCTTC. Amino acids: CASSFDGTVVYGYTF.